Below are 26 T cell receptor beta chains sequenced from a single sample in a study of blood T cell repertoires in COVID-19. Some clones are missing from TCRdb's copy, which holds only in-frame ones; the method was immunoSEQ multiplex PCR. The repertoire holds 50,000 to 70,000 clones, with around 90% as singletons. The sample was peripheral blood. The receptors shown here come from a woman older than 75 with active COVID-19.

The table lists this clone with a few counts. The rearrangement links TRBV5-1 to TRBJ2-3; D not certain. The ends were cut back, 3 bases at V and 3 bases at J, with 14 bases in the middle. Germline V gene sequence: CDR1 SGHRS, CDR2 YFSETQ. The CDR3 is 15 residues long. As DNA, the CDR3 is TGCGCCAGCAGCTCCGGCAGCGAGTTGACAGATACGCAGTATTTT. Translating it yields CASSSGSELTDTQYF. Combining the CDR3 with reference TRBV5-1 and TRBJ2-3 gives the whole variable domain KAGVTQTPRYLIKTRGQQVTLSCSPISGHRSVSWYQQTPGQGLQFLFEYFSETQRNKGNFPGRFSGRQFSNSRSEMNVSTLELGDSALYLCASSSGSELTDTQYFGPGTRLTVL.

The chain carries TRBV24-1 and TRBJ1-4; D unclear. Deletions cut 8 bases from V and 8 bases from J, with 14 bases between. Germline loops: CDR1 KGHDR, CDR2 SFDVKD. The CDR3 extends over 13 amino acids. CDR3: CATNPGTREKLFF. The CDR3 region has the DNA TGTGCCACCAATCCCGGAACGAGGGAAAAACTGTTTTTT.

V gene TRBV24-1 combines with J gene TRBJ2-3; 9 bases are shared with TRBD2. The CDR3 has 13 amino acids. The ends lost 7 bases at V and 3 bases at J; junction bases unmatched: 1. Germline V CDR1 and CDR2: KGHDR, SFDVKD. The DNA of the CDR3 is TGTGCCACCAGGCGGGGGGGGACAGATACGCAGTATTTT. Amino acid sequence: CATRRGGTDTQYF.

The rearrangement uses TRBV7-6 and TRBJ2-3; D is possibly TRBD1 (6 bases). There are 15 residues in the CDR3. Germline CDR1 is SGHVS and CDR2 is FNYEAQ. Deletions cut 2 bases from V and 5 bases from J, with 14 bases between. CDR3 protein: CASSLRRDNLDTQYF. The CDR3 DNA is TGTGCCAGCAGCTTACGCAGGGACAACCTAGATACGCAGTATTTT. Variable domain in full (rest from reference TRBV7-6 and TRBJ2-3): GAGVSQSPRYKVTKRGQDVALRCDPISGHVSLYWYRQALGQGPEFLTYFNYEAQQDKSGLPNDRFSAERPEGSISTLTIQRTEQRDSAMYRCASSLRRDNLDTQYFGPGTRLTVL.

This clone has a single count. The V gene is TRBV4-1, the J gene TRBJ2-5, with 11 bases fitting TRBD2. This CDR3 region has 19 residues. The V gene's germline CDR1 is MGHRA and CDR2 YSYEKL. The V segment lost 0 bases and the J segment 2 bases; nucleotides outside the gene matches: 11. The CDR3 reads CASSQDRASGGRGQETQYF. In DNA, the CDR3 is TGCGCCAGCAGCCAAGATCGGGCTAGCGGGGGGCGGGGGCAAGAGACCCAGTACTTC.

The chain is built from TRBV2 and TRBJ2-3, with 7 bases identical to TRBD2. Germline V gene sequence: CDR1 SNHLY, CDR2 FYNNEI. V trimming: 6 bases; J trimming: 1 base; junction bases outside the gene matches: 7. The length of the CDR3 is 15 residues. CDR3 amino acids: CASSTGLGGTDTQYF. CDR3 nucleotide sequence: TGTGCCAGCAGCACTGGACTAGGGGGCACAGATACGCAGTATTTT.

This sequence joins TRBV7-8 and TRBJ2-7; D perhaps matches TRBD2 (6 bases). CDR1 SGHVS and CDR2 FQNEAQ come from the germline V gene. The CDR3 has 15 amino acids. The V end lost 5 bases, the J end lost 0 bases, and 14 bases lay between the germline ends. The CDR3 nucleotides are TGTGCCAGCAGCCCCCGCCGGGACTTCTCCTACGAGCAGTACGTC. Its translation: CASSPRRDFSYEQYV.

V usage is TRBV5-5 and J usage is TRBJ1-4; D ambiguous. Germline CDR1 is SGHKS and CDR2 is YYEKEE (reference sequence). CDR3 length: 16 amino acids. Trimming stripped 2 bases from V and 0 bases from J, with 11 bases between. The CDR3 DNA sequence: TGTGCCAGCAGCTTAATGCGCGGGGCAACTAATGAAAAACTGTTTTTT. Translating gives CASSLMRGATNEKLFF. The full variable domain, its missing parts supplied by reference TRBV5-5 and TRBJ1-4, is DAGVTQSPTHLIKTRGQQVTLRCSPISGHKSVSWYQQVLGQGPQFIFQYYEKEERGRGNFPDRFSARQFPNYSSELNVNALLLGDSALYLCASSLMRGATNEKLFFGSGTQLSVL.

The chain carries TRBV6-4 and TRBJ2-3; D is ambiguous. This CDR3 has 13 residues. With 2 bases removed from V and 6 bases from J, the gap between germline ends came to 9 bases. Germline CDR1 reads MRHNA; CDR2 reads SNTAGT. The CDR3 DNA reads TGTGCCAGCAGTGACGCCTGGCTCGATACGCAGTATTTT. Amino acid sequence: CASSDAWLDTQYF.

V is TRBV6-2 or TRBV6-3 and J is TRBJ2-5, with 7 bases identical to TRBD1. Germline CDR1 reads MNHEY; CDR2 reads SVGEGT. V shed 0 bases, J shed 2 bases, and the junction held 3 bases outside the gene matches. This CDR3 is 15 amino acids long. CDR3 loop: CASSYSGTAQETQYF. The CDR3 DNA sequence: TGTGCCAGCAGTTACTCAGGGACAGCTCAAGAGACCCAGTACTTC.

In its sample, this clone was seen once. This sequence joins TRBV2 and TRBJ2-3; the match to TRBD2 covers 8 bases. The CDR3 contains 17 residues. Per germline, CDR1 SNHLY and CDR2 FYNNEI. V dropped 5 bases and J dropped 0; count of bases not matched to a gene: 10. CDR3 nucleotide sequence: TGTGCCAGCAGTAGGAGGAGCGGGGGCCAGAGCACAGATACGCAGTATTTT. It is translated as CASSRRSGGQSTDTQYF.

This clone has only a few counts. This sequence joins TRBV6-5 and TRBJ2-5; perhaps TRBD1 as D (6 bases). Germline V gives CDR1 MNHEY, CDR2 SVGAGI. The CDR3 sequence is 15 residues long. The V end lost 1 base, the J end lost 2 bases, and 11 bases lay between the germline ends. The CDR3 DNA is TGTGCCAGCAGTTACTTTGCAGGGACACAAGAGACCCAGTACTTC. This encodes CASSYFAGTQETQYF.

V usage is TRBV25-1 and J usage is TRBJ1-2; no clear D. The CDR3 loop spans 13 amino acids. Per germline, CDR1 MGHDK and CDR2 SYGVNS. Deletions cut 5 bases from V and 4 bases from J, with 11 bases between. CDR3 bases: TGTGCCAGCAGTCCCGCGGGCTCCTATGGCTACACCTTC. Protein: CASSPAGSYGYTF.

This clone was detected once. J is TRBJ2-3 and V is TRBV7-2; TRBD2 matches 12 bases. The germline V gene encodes CDR1 SGHTA and CDR2 FQGNSA. J lost 4 bases, V lost 0 bases, and 8 bases had no gene match. This CDR3 has 18 residues. CDR3 nucleotide sequence: TGTGCCAGCAGCTTAGCGCCGAGGACTAGCGGGGATCCAGATACGCAGTATTTT. Its translation: CASSLAPRTSGDPDTQYF.

V gene TRBV30 combines with J gene TRBJ2-7; no clear D gene. This CDR3 has 15 amino acids. Germline CDR1 GTSNPN, CDR2 SVGIG (reference sequence). The ends were cut back, 2 bases at V and 2 bases at J, with 16 bases in the middle. CDR3 in DNA: TGTGCCTGGAGTCTGATCCGGGTCCCTCCCTACGAGCAGTACTTC. This sequence encodes CAWSLIRVPPYEQYF.

The chain carries TRBV28 and TRBJ2-3; D might be TRBD2 (5 bases). CDR3 length: 15 residues. The V end was cut by 5 bases, the J end by 4 bases, with 16 bases between. CDR1 and CDR2 from the germline V gene are MDHEN and SYDVKM. CDR3 sequence: CASSLLGPPPDTQYF. For the CDR3, the DNA is TGTGCCAGCAGTCTACTAGGCCCCCCGCCAGATACGCAGTATTTT.

This clone was picked up one time. The rearrangement uses TRBV13 and TRBJ2-1; perhaps TRBD1 as D (6 bases). From germline, CDR1 is PRHDT and CDR2 FYEKMQ (reference sequence). The V end was cut by 5 bases, the J end by 9 bases, with 20 bases between. This CDR3 contains 15 residues. Here the CDR3 DNA reads TGTGCCAGCAGCCAGCTGCGACAGGTACAAGTTGAGCAGTTCTTC. Protein product: CASSQLRQVQVEQFF.

V is TRBV14 and J is TRBJ2-3; 7 bases are a match to TRBD2. CDR1 SGHDN and CDR2 FVKESK come from the germline V gene. The ends lost 6 bases at V and 6 bases at J; junction bases unmatched: 12. The CDR3 is 15 residues long. The CDR3 loop reads CASSRLAAPPDTQYF. For the CDR3, the DNA is TGTGCCAGCAGTCGGCTAGCGGCGCCCCCCGATACGCAGTATTTT.

The genes are TRBV3-1 (or the pseudogene TRBV3-2) and TRBJ2-3, with 16 bases that match TRBD2. There are 17 residues in the CDR3. J was trimmed by 8 bases and V by 4 bases; bases with no gene match: 9. CDR1 is LGHDT, CDR2 YNNKEL, per germline (reference sequence). For the CDR3, the DNA is TGTGCCAGCAGCCGACCCGGGACTAGCGGGGGGGTCATTACGCAGTATTTT. Amino acids: CASSRPGTSGGVITQYF.

V is TRBV7-9 and J is TRBJ2-2; tentatively, D is TRBD1 (6 bases). This CDR3 region has 16 residues. The V gene lost 2 bases and the J gene lost 6 bases, with 16 bases spanning the gap. CDR1 and CDR2 from the germline V gene are SEHNR and FQNEAQ (reference sequence). Here the CDR3 reads CASSLTSGHRAGELFF. The CDR3 DNA reads as TGTGCCAGCAGCTTAACCTCGGGACATCGGGCCGGGGAGCTGTTTTTT.

The J gene is TRBJ1-2, the V gene TRBV5-6; D gene uncertain. CDR3 length: 13 residues. Trimming cost V 1 base and J 6 bases, with 10 bases left between them. Germline assignment: CDR1 SGHDT and CDR2 YYEEEE. CDR3: CASSLKGGNGYTF. CDR3 bases: TGTGCCAGCAGCTTGAAAGGCGGGAATGGCTACACCTTC.

The chain uses TRBV28 and TRBJ1-2, with TRBD1 matching 7 bases. Germline CDR1 reads MDHEN; CDR2 reads SYDVKM. The CDR3 is 13 amino acids. The junction had 7 bases not matched to a gene; V was cut back by 5 bases and J by 7 bases. In DNA form, the CDR3 reads TGTGCCAGCAGTCGTACAGGGGTCACTGGCTACACCTTC. This sequence encodes CASSRTGVTGYTF.

The V gene is TRBV27, the J gene TRBJ2-3, with 12 bases that match TRBD2. The CDR3 runs to 18 residues. Germline V gene sequence: CDR1 MNHEY, CDR2 SMNVEV (reference sequence). J gave up 0 bases and V 5 bases, and 9 bases lay outside the gene matches. For the CDR3, the DNA is TGTGCCAGCAGTCCGCGACTAGCGGGAGTTCCTAGCACAGATACGCAGTATTTT. Translating gives CASSPRLAGVPSTDTQYF.

The rearrangement links TRBV5-1 to TRBJ1-1; TRBD1 aligns across 7 bases. The CDR3 is made up of 14 amino acids. Germline assignment: CDR1 SGHRS and CDR2 YFSETQ. The J segment lost 4 bases and the V segment lost 0 bases, leaving 3 bases of the junction unmatched. CDR3 sequence reads: CASSLAAGGTEAFF. DNA for the CDR3: TGCGCCAGCAGCTTGGCCGCAGGGGGCACTGAAGCTTTCTTT.

This chain uses TRBV12-3 or TRBV12-4 with TRBJ2-2; D is unclear. The CDR3 has 13 residues. Trimming took off 6 bases at V and 4 bases at J, with 9 bases between the two ends. In nucleotides, the CDR3 is TGTGCCAGCAGACCTGGCCGCACCGGGGAGCTGTTTTTT. This codes for CASRPGRTGELFF.

This chain links TRBV9 with TRBJ2-7, with 7 bases that match TRBD1. J gave up 0 bases and V 4 bases, and 4 bases lay outside the gene matches. This CDR3 has 14 amino acids. Germline-derived CDR1 and CDR2 are SGDLS and YYNGEE. The CDR3 here is CASSPGQVSYEQYF. The CDR3 region has the DNA TGTGCCAGCAGCCCCGGACAGGTCTCCTACGAGCAGTACTTC.